Listed here are 13 T cell receptor beta chains from one sample, sequenced in a study of blood T cell repertoires in COVID-19. Produced via immunoSEQ multiplex PCR; TCRdb's table is partial and in-frame only. The table lists about 120,000 clones, 80% to 90% of them singletons. Sequencing used peripheral blood. The origin of the receptors is a human donor in a cohort sampled during active COVID-19.

CDR3 sequence (DNA): TGCGCCAGCAGTGACGAAGGTGGACACCGGAATAATTCACCCCTCCACTTT. This translates into CASSDEGGHRNNSPLHF. The gene calls are TRBV10-1 and TRBJ1-6; D is perhaps TRBD1 (5 bases). The germline CDR1 and CDR2 sequences are WNHNN and SYGVQD (reference sequence). The CDR3 is 17 amino acids. V gave up 3 bases and J gave up 5 bases, with 17 bases separating them.

This clone came up a few times. This chain uses TRBV6-1 with TRBJ2-7; perhaps TRBD1 as D (6 bases). CDR3 length: 16 amino acids. CDR1 and CDR2 (germline): MNHNS, SASEGT. Between the trimmed V and J ends, which lost 3 bases and 2 bases, there was a span of 17 bases. The CDR3 sequence is CASSEGPGTFTYEQYF. The CDR3 nucleotides read TGTGCCAGCAGTGAGGGGCCCGGGACATTCACCTACGAGCAGTACTTC.

V gene TRBV7-8 combines with J gene TRBJ1-1; D is undetermined. The CDR3 spans 14 residues. Between the trimmed V and J ends, which lost 1 base and 0 bases, there was a span of 6 bases. Germline V gene lookup returns CDR1 SGHVS and CDR2 FQNEAQ. The CDR3 bases are TGTGCCAGCAGCTTAGTACAGATGAACACTGAAGCTTTCTTT. Translated: CASSLVQMNTEAFF.

V is TRBV19 and J is TRBJ2-7; 11 nucleotides line up with TRBD1. The CDR3 is 15 residues long. V dropped 4 bases and J dropped 0; count of bases not matched to a gene: 2. CDR1 LNHDA and CDR2 SQIVND come from the germline V gene (reference sequence). The CDR3 bases are TGTGCCAGTAGTAGGGGGACAGGGGGCTCCTACGAGCAGTACTTC. This codes for CASSRGTGGSYEQYF.

The V and J genes are TRBV11-2 and TRBJ1-1; D perhaps matches TRBD1 (5 bases). V lost 5 bases to trimming and J lost 5 bases, with 15 bases between them. This CDR3 is built from 14 residues. CDR1 and CDR2 from the germline V gene are SGHAT and FQNNGV. DNA for the CDR3: TGTGCCAGCAGCCTGGCGGGGGGGAGGACTGAAGCTTTCTTT. Translated: CASSLAGGRTEAFF.

This chain uses TRBV11-1 with TRBJ1-1; D remains unclear. Germline V CDR1 and CDR2: SGHAT, FQDESV (reference sequence). This CDR3 region has 13 residues. The V and J ends lost 5 bases and 1 base respectively, with 8 bases between them. The chain's CDR3 is CASSRQWNTEAFF. CDR3 nucleotide sequence: TGTGCCAGCAGCCGACAATGGAACACTGAAGCTTTCTTT. The full variable domain, in which reference TRBV11-1 and TRBJ1-1 provide the parts outside the CDR3, is EAEVAQSPRYKITEKSQAVAFWCDPISGHATLYWYRQILGQGPELLVQFQDESVVDDSQLPKDRFSAERLKGVDSTLKIQPAELGDSAMYLCASSRQWNTEAFFGQGTRLTVV.

This clone was seen once. The gene calls are TRBV15 and TRBJ2-3; D remains ambiguous. The CDR3 has 13 amino acids. V was trimmed by 0 bases and J by 4 bases, leaving 5 bases between them. Germline V CDR1 and CDR2: LNHNV, YYDKDF (reference sequence). The CDR3 DNA follows: TGTGCCACCAGCAGAGATCTTCCAGATACGCAGTATTTT. Translated: CATSRDLPDTQYF.

J is TRBJ2-7 and V is TRBV6-2 or TRBV6-3; 8 bases align to TRBD1. The CDR3 is 17 residues long. Looked up from germline, CDR1 is MNHEY and CDR2 is SVGEGT. The junction had 16 bases not matched to a gene; V was cut back by 5 bases and J by 4 bases. This CDR3 is CASSQTLALDRAYEQYF. CDR3 DNA: TGTGCCAGCAGTCAAACTCTAGCTCTGGACAGGGCTTACGAGCAGTACTTC.

The rearrangement uses TRBV19 and TRBJ2-7; 13 bases are a match to TRBD2. Germline lookup yields CDR1 LNHDA and CDR2 SQIVND (reference sequence). The CDR3 has 17 amino acids. V was pared by 4 bases and J by 3 bases, with 9 bases of the junction left unmatched. The CDR3 DNA sequence: TGTGCCAGTAGTAAAACCTCCGGGACTAGCGGGAACTACGAGCAGTACTTC. Protein: CASSKTSGTSGNYEQYF.

The genes are TRBV6-2 or TRBV6-3 and TRBJ1-2; D is unresolved. The CDR3 contains 15 residues. Germline lookup yields CDR1 MNHEY and CDR2 SVGEGT. V shed 5 bases and J shed 4 bases, with 17 bases lying between them. The CDR3: CASSQNKLRGYGYTF. CDR3 DNA: TGTGCCAGCAGTCAAAACAAACTCCGGGGCTATGGCTACACCTTC.

This clone was picked up one time. This chain connects TRBV29-1 to TRBJ2-7, with 12 bases aligning to TRBD1. In germline, CDR1 is SQVTM, CDR2 ANQGSEA. The V and J ends lost 6 bases and 5 bases, in that order; junction bases with no gene match: 11. The CDR3 loop spans 15 amino acids. Here the CDR3 reads CSVIDTGTGGNEQYF. The CDR3 nucleotides read TGCAGCGTCATAGACACCGGGACAGGGGGCAACGAGCAGTACTTC.

The rearrangement links TRBV7-9 to TRBJ2-3, with D hard to call. Trimming took 7 bases from V and 3 from J, leaving 8 bases between them. The length of the CDR3 is 12 residues. Germline V gene lookup returns CDR1 SEHNR and CDR2 FQNEAQ (reference sequence). Here the CDR3 reads CASTNPTDTQYF. CDR3 DNA: TGTGCCAGCACCAACCCGACAGATACGCAGTATTTT.

This clone was seen more than once but under ten times. The chain has TRBV7-9 and TRBJ2-7, with 10 bases matching TRBD1. The V gene's germline CDR1 is SEHNR and CDR2 FQNEAQ (reference sequence). The length of the CDR3 is 13 residues. With 9 bases clipped from V and 12 bases from J, the junction kept 14 bases outside the gene matches. The CDR3 here is CASIFSTGGALYF. In nucleotides, the CDR3 is TGTGCCAGTATTTTTTCGACAGGGGGCGCCCTGTACTTC.